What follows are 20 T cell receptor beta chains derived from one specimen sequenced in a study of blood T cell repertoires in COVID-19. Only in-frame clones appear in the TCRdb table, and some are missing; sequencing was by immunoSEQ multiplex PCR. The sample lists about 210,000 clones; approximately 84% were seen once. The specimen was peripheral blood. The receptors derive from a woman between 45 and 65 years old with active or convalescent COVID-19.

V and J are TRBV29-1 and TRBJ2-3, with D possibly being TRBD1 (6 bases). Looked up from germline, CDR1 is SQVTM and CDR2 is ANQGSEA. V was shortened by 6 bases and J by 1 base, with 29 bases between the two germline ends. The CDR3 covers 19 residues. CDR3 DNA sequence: TGCAGCGTAGGTTCTCCACTATCCGGTGGTGCAGGGGGCACAGATACGCAGTATTTT. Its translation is CSVGSPLSGGAGGTDTQYF.

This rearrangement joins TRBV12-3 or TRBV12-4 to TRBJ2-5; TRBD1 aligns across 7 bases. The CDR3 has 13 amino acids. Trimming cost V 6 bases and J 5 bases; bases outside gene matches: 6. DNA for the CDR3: TGTGCCAGCAGGGTTAGGGGGCGGGAGACCCAGTACTTC. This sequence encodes CASRVRGRETQYF.

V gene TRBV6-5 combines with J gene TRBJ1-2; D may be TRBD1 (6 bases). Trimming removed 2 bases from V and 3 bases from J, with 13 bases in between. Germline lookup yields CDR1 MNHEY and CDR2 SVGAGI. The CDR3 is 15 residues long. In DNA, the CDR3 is TGTGCCAGCAGTTACGGCGGGGGCGCGTACTATGGCTACACCTTC. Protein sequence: CASSYGGGAYYGYTF.

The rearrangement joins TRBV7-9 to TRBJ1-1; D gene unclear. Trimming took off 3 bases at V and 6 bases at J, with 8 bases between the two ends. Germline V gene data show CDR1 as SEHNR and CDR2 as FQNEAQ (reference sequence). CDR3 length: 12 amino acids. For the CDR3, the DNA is TGTGCCAGCAGCTTCTCTACCGCTGAAGCTTTCTTT. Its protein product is CASSFSTAEAFF.

The CDR3 spells CASSLLAGGNSPLHF. The CDR3 DNA follows: TGTGCCAGCAGCTTATTGGCAGGGGGTAATTCACCCCTCCACTTT. The genes are TRBV11-2 and TRBJ1-6; 7 bases line up with TRBD1. Germline CDR1 SGHAT, CDR2 FQNNGV. CDR3 length equals 15 residues. The trim removed 2 bases at V and 6 bases at J, leaving 4 bases unmatched.

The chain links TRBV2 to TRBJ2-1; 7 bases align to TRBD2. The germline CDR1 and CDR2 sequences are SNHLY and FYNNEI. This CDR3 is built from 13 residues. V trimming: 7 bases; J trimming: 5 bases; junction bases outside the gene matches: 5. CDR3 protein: CASKLAENNEQFF. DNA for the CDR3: TGTGCCAGCAAGCTAGCGGAGAACAATGAGCAGTTCTTC.

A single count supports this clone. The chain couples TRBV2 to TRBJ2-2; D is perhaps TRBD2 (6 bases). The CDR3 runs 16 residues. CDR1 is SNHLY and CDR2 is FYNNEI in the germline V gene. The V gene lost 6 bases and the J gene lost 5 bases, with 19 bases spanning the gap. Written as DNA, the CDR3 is TGTGCCAGCAGCCTGACTAGTTTTCTGGGGACCGGGGAGCTGTTTTTT. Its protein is CASSLTSFLGTGELFF.

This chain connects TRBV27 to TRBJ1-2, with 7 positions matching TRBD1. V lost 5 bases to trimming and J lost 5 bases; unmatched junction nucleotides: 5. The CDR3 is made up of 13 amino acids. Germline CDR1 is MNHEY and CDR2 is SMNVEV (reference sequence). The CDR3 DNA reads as TGTGCCAGCAGTGCCGACAGGGTTTATGGCTACACCTTC. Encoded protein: CASSADRVYGYTF.

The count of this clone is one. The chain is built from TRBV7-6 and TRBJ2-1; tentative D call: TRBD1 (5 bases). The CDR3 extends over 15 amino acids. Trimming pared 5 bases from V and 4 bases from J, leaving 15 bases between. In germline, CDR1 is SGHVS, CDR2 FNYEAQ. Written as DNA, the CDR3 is TGTGCCAGCAGCCTCGGACAAGGAGTATACAATGAGCAGTTCTTC. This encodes CASSLGQGVYNEQFF. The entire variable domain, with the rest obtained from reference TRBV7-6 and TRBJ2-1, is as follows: GAGVSQSPRYKVTKRGQDVALRCDPISGHVSLYWYRQALGQGPEFLTYFNYEAQQDKSGLPNDRFSAERPEGSISTLTIQRTEQRDSAMYRCASSLGQGVYNEQFFGPGTRLTVL.

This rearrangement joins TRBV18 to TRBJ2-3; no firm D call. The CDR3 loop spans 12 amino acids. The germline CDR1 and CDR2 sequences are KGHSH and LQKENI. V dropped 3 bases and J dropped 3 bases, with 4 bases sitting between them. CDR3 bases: TGTGCCAGCTCACCTCGTACAGATACGCAGTATTTT. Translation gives CASSPRTDTQYF. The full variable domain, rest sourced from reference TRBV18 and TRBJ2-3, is NAGVMQNPRHLVRRRGQEARLRCSPMKGHSHVYWYRQLPEEGLKFMVYLQKENIIDESGMPKERFSAEFPKEGPSILRIQQVVRGDSAAYFCASSPRTDTQYFGPGTRLTVL.

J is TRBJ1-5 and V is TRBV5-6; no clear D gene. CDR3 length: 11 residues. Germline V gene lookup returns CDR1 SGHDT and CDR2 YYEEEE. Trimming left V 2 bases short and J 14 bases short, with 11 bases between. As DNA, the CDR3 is TGTGCCAGCAGCTTACCAGACTTAGAGCATTTT. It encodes CASSLPDLEHF.

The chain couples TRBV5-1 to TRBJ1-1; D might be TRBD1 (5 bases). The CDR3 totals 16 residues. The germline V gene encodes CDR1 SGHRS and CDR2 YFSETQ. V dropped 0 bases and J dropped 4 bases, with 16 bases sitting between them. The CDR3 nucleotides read TGCGCCAGCAGCTTGGGGGCAGGGTCTACTGGCACTGAAGCTTTCTTT. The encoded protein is CASSLGAGSTGTEAFF.

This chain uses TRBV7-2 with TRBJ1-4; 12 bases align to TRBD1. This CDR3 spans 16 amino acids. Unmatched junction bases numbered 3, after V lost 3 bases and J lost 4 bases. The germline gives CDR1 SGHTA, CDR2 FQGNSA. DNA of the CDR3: TGTGCCAGCAGCTTTGGGACAGGGGGCCGTAATGAAAAACTGTTTTTT. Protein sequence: CASSFGTGGRNEKLFF.

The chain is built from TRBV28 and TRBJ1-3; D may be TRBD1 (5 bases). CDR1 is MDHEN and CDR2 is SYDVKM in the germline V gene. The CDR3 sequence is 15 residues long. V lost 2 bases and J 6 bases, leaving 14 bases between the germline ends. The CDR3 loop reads CASSLGPGPQNTIYF. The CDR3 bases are TGTGCCAGCAGTTTAGGTCCAGGGCCTCAAAACACCATATATTTT. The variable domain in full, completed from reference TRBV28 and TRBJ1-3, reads DVKVTQSSRYLVKRTGEKVFLECVQDMDHENMFWYRQDPGLGLRLIYFSYDVKMKEKGDIPEGYSVSREKKERFSLILESASTNQTSMYLCASSLGPGPQNTIYFGEGSWLTVV.

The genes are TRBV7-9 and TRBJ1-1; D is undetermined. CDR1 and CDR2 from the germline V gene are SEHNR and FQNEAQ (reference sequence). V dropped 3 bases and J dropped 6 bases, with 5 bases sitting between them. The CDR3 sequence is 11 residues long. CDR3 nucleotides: TGTGCCAGCAGCTTCTATTCTGAAGCTTTCTTT. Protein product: CASSFYSEAFF.

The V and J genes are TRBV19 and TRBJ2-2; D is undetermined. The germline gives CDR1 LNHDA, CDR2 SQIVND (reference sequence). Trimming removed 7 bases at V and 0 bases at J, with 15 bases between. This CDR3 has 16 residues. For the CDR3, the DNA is TGTGCCAGTATCCCCAACTTTTCACCGAACACCGGGGAGCTGTTTTTT. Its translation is CASIPNFSPNTGELFF.

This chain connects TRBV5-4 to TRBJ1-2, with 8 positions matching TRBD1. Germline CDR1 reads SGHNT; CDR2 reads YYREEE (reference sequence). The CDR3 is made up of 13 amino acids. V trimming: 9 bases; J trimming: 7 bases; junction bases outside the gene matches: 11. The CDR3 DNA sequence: TGTGCCACCCGGGGGCAGGGGGCCTCTGGCTACACCTTC. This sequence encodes CATRGQGASGYTF.

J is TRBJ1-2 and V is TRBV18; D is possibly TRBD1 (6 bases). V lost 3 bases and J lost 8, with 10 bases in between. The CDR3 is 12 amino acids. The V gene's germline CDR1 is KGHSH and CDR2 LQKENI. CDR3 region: CASSPGGQGYTF. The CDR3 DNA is TGTGCCAGCTCACCCGGGGGGCAGGGCTACACCTTC.

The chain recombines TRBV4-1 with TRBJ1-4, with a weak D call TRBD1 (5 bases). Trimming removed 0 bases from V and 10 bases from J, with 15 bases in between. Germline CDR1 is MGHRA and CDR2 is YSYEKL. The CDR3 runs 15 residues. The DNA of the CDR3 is TGCGCCAGCAGCCAAGAGGGGCTAGCGGGGGGAAAACTGTTTTTT. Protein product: CASSQEGLAGGKLFF.

The CDR3 protein is CASNRESSYNEQFF. In DNA form, the CDR3 reads TGTGCCAGCAATCGGGAGAGCTCCTACAATGAGCAGTTCTTC. The chain recombines TRBV2 with TRBJ2-1; tentative D call: TRBD2 (6 bases). This CDR3 contains 14 residues. Germline assignment: CDR1 SNHLY and CDR2 FYNNEI. V dropped 7 bases and J dropped 0 bases, with 10 bases sitting between them.